What follows describes a single T cell receptor (beta chain). Its target is not known. TCRdb keeps only in-frame clones here, not all; method: immunoSEQ multiplex PCR. The table includes 35,000 to 50,000 clones, more than 85% detected once. The sample is drawn from a study of lymphopenia after photon versus proton radiotherapy. Broader study findings: Larger post-nadir TCR diversity loss correlated inversely with survival in deceased patients. After lymphocyte nadir, photon-treated repertoires showed oligoclonal expansion, especially CD8+ Temra. Photon-treated patients lost naive T cells and TCR diversity; proton-treated stayed stable.

This material consisted of peripheral blood, taken from a patient treated with photon-based radiotherapy. The origin of this receptor is a man aged 60 to 69 with cholangiocarcinoma.

CDR3 residues: CASSIGVLAGGETQYF. CDR3 sequence (DNA): TGTGCCAGTAGTATAGGCGTCCTAGCGGGAGGTGAGACCCAGTACTTC. The chain combines TRBV19 with TRBJ2-5; 11 bases line up with TRBD2. The germline V gene encodes CDR1 LNHDA and CDR2 SQIVND (reference sequence). The CDR3 is 16 residues long. J gave up 5 bases and V 1 base, and 6 bases lay outside the gene matches.